This T cell receptor beta chain was sequenced in a study of blood T cell repertoires in COVID-19. Study context: COVID-19 samples collected from the United States, Italy and Spain covered acute and convalescent phases.

The authors' processing: Reference gene primer amplification yielded estimated nucleated cell counts. Profiling relied on immunoSEQ multiplex PCR, and the TCRdb table lists in-frame clones only, not all of them. That table supplies the V and J calls and clone size; D and trimming were determined from the DNA. The sample includes more than 250,000 clones, about nine tenths seen only once; the top ten take 1.5% to 2%. Germline lookup yields CDR1 LGHNA and CDR2 YSLEER. This CDR3 contains 16 residues. V was pared by 1 base and J by 2 bases, with 14 bases between. The rearrangement uses TRBV4-3 and TRBJ2-5; tentatively, D is TRBD2 (6 bases). Material: peripheral blood. The TCR sequence derives from a woman aged 25 to 45 with COVID-19, enrolled during active disease. CDR3 protein: CASSQGLAEPQETQYF. The CDR3 DNA reads as TGCGCCAGCAGCCAAGGGTTAGCGGAGCCACAAGAGACCCAGTACTTC.